The entry below gives a single TCR beta chain sequence along with its context. No antigen is known for it. TCRdb's table, derived via immunoSEQ multiplex PCR, lists solely in-frame clones and lacks some. Found here are roughly 130,000 clones, around 90% of them singletons; the top ten hold roughly a sixth. Deletions cut 7 bases from V and 8 bases from J, with 21 bases between. The CDR3 has 15 amino acids. The germline V gene encodes CDR1 MNHEY and CDR2 SVGAGI. This entry belongs to a study of T cell responses to AZD1222 COVID-19 vaccine. General study findings and limits: Just 6 or 7 people given AZD1222 tested seropositive at baseline.

The gene calls are TRBV6-5 and TRBJ1-5; possible D gene TRBD1, 5 bases. This material consisted of peripheral blood, taken on day 0 of MenACWY control vaccination. This TCR was recovered from an adult in good health. In DNA form, the CDR3 reads TGTGCCAGCATCATGCAACTGGCAGGGCGGAAGCCCCAGCATTTT. This gives the protein CASIMQLAGRKPQHF.